This T cell receptor beta chain comes out of a study of post-analysis software for immune sequencing data. Study-wide results and limits: There were several TRBV segments more frequent in patients than controls, and TRBV5-6, TRBV5-1 and TRBV20-1 were among them. Controls significantly exceeded multiple sclerosis patients in normalized Chao1 diversity. Under F measure analysis, samples from one preparation batch co-clustered strongly.

Comment on this clonotype: Its target is unknown.

The V and J ends lost 8 bases and 0 bases respectively, with 14 bases between them. This CDR3 spans 16 amino acids. CDR1 LNHNV and CDR2 YYDKDF come from the germline V gene (reference sequence). Sequencing libraries made from TCR beta cDNA carried unique molecular identifiers. Some 540,000 cDNA molecules were obtained from about 1 to 10 million T cells. TCRdb recomputed calls from the PCR reads with MiXCR, one row per CDR3 protein. Of roughly 800,000 distinct CDR3 sequences detected, 35% to 55% appear once; the ten largest clones hold roughly 4.9%. The chain links TRBV15 to TRBJ2-6; maybe TRBD2 (5 bases). The sequence was collected from a girl under 18 with multiple sclerosis. Input material: blood. The CDR3 reads CATEGTILSGANVLTF. The DNA for the CDR3 is TGTGCCACCGAGGGAACAATCCTCTCTGGGGCCAACGTCCTGACTTTC.